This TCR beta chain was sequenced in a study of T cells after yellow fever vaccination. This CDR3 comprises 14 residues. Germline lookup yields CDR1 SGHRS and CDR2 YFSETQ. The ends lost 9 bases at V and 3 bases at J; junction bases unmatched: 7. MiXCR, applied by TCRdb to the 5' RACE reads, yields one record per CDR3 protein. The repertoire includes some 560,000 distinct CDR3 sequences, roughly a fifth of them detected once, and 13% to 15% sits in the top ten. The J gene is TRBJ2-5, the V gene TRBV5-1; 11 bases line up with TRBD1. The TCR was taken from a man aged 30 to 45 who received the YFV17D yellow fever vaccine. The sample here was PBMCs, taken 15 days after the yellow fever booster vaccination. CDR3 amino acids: CATHRDRGKETQYF. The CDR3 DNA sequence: TGCGCCACACACCGGGACAGGGGGAAAGAGACCCAGTACTTC.